These T cell receptor beta chains were read from a single sample in a study of cytotoxic CD8 clonotypes in ibrutinib-treated CLL. Produced via immunoSEQ multiplex PCR; TCRdb's table is partial and in-frame only. The data hold 200,000 to 250,000 clones, with roughly 70% observed a single time. Sequenced here: PBMCs, sampled after 24 months of ibrutinib treatment. These receptor sequences come from a human donor with chronic lymphocytic leukemia. Each CDR3 is given with its conserved first and last residue.

>TRBJ2-1|TRBV27
CASSLIPAGDPYNEQFF
>TRBJ2-2|TRBV27
CASSLLRTGGSTGELFF
>TRBJ2-7|TRBV6-6
CASSYGQETYEQYF
>TRBJ2-6|TRBV30
CAWSVRLSNSGANVLTF
>TRBJ2-3|TRBV10-3
CAISGTGTSGSYTQYF
>TRBJ2-7|TRBV27
CASSSLAGGSSYEQYF
>TRBJ1-5|TRBV5-1
CASSLGTGAALHF
>TRBJ1-1|TRBV6-5
CASSLEPNTEAFF
>TRBJ1-3|TRBV7-9
CASSFLTTGAFRNTIYF
>TRBJ2-1|TRBV9
CASSVGAGSRDNEQFF
>TRBJ2-7|TRBV18
CASSRLRDNEQYF
>TRBJ1-5|TRBV19
CASSTGRHGHF
>TRBJ2-7|TRBV29-1
CSVVGGRDSYEQYF
>TRBJ1-2|TRBV5-5
CASSREGRSGYGYTF
>TRBJ2-2|TRBV9
CASSVGGLAGNPGELFF
>TRBJ1-5|TRBV18
CASSTSAASNQPQHF
>TRBJ2-3|TRBV9
CASSGSGGSQDTQYF
>TRBJ2-7|TRBV5-1
CASSLFPGISDEQYF
>TRBJ2-1|TRBV7-2
CASSSDSYNEQFF
>TRBJ2-1|TRBV19
CASSILGGNPNEQFF
>TRBJ1-2|TRBV19
CASSKDREGGYTF
>TRBJ1-1|TRBV19
CASTPMGAGSEAFF
>TRBJ2-1|TRBV6-5
CASSYQVRDEQFF
>TRBJ1-1|TRBV19
CASSLSQGRKSEAFF
>TRBJ2-7|TRBV29-1
CSGRTVSHEQYF
>TRBJ2-3|TRBV11-3
CASSMGTGGITDTQYF
>TRBJ2-7|TRBV7-2
CASSPGQGLYEQYF
>TRBJ1-2|TRBV9
CASSVAAQKVYGYTF
>TRBJ2-1|TRBV6-6
CASSAAVSGRLLEQFF
>TRBJ2-7|TRBV25-1
CASSEWEGLTSYEQYF
>TRBJ2-1|TRBV4-2
CASSGGARDEQFF
>TRBJ2-6|TRBV30
CAWISGANVLTF
>TRBJ1-2|TRBV6-6
CASNQDTPLRGYTF
>TRBJ2-2|TRBV27
CATRRDRVSTGELFF
>TRBJ1-5|TRBV19
CASNERAWNQPQHF
>TRBJ1-1|TRBV6-4
CASSPQGLGTEAFF
>TRBJ2-6|TRBV5-1
CASSLAADTAGANVLTF
>TRBJ2-2|TRBV10-3
CAISESQPNTGELFF
>TRBJ2-7|TRBV6-6
CASSPPGQSYEQYF
>TRBJ2-5|TRBV2
CASSGITGGIQETQYF
>TRBJ2-3|TRBV5-1
CASNRGLAGPSTDTQYF
>TRBJ1-5|TRBV28
CASTGTSDQPQHF